In its sample, the clone carrying this T cell receptor (beta chain) was seen many times. The antigen is undetermined. This sample was included in a study of regulatory T cells in long-lasting Graves disease. Study observations and caveats: Sharing of public clonotypes was greater in persistent patients (about 2,500) than in new patients (around 1,000). Newly diagnosed Graves' patients had higher TCR diversity than persistent ones.

The TCR beta library used iRepertoire HTBI primers with Arm-PCR amplification of CDR3. In TCRdb, the multiplex PCR reads were re-called with MiXCR into one record per CDR3 protein. The sample lists 360,000 or so distinct CDR3 sequences, 16% occurring once. The V and J ends lost 0 bases and 7 bases respectively, with 15 bases between them. This CDR3 has 15 residues. Germline CDR1 reads LGHDT; CDR2 reads YNNKEL (reference sequence). Described time point: newly diagnosed GD, antithyroid drugs for less than 3 months. The authors made the TCR library using RNA they extracted from PBMCs. The same data also went into a second study, on T cells in Graves' hyperthyroidism and ophthalmopathy. From that report: First-round RT-PCR with HTBI primers amplified the TCR CDR3 region.

The V and J genes are TRBV3-1 and TRBJ1-2; no clear D gene. The TCR comes from a woman in her late teens or twenties with Graves disease. The sample in question was peripheral blood mononuclear cells (PBMCs), obtained at new diagnosis, from a patient treated with antithyroid drugs. This CDR3 reads CASSQDWRDESGYTF. DNA for the CDR3: TGTGCCAGCAGCCAAGATTGGCGAGATGAAAGTGGCTACACCTTC.